The clone carrying this T cell receptor beta chain was recorded at least ten times. Its antigen is unidentified. Naivety among CD8 cells was defined by CD45RO negativity and positive CCR7 selection, thereby excluding terminally differentiated effector memory CD45RA+ cells. Assay used: immunoSEQ multiplex PCR; TCRdb lists only in-frame clones, some missing. The data show some 2 million clones, with 85% to 95% seen just once and more than 0.95% held by the top ten. This sample was included in a study of shared clonotypes between healthy human individuals. Overall study context: Each donor's CD8 memory used one plate, CD8 naive two, each CD4 subset three.

General observations from the study: When naive CD4 clonotypes were compared across several donors, 4% to 5.5% were shared.

Source material: naive CD8+ T cells sorted from blood. The clonotype originates from a young man in good health.

The CDR3 loop reads CASSLPQTGQMNTEAFF. DNA for the CDR3: TGTGCCAGCAGCTTACCCCAGACAGGACAAATGAACACTGAAGCTTTCTTT. The V and J genes are TRBV7-6 and TRBJ1-1; D perhaps matches TRBD1 (6 bases). The germline CDR1 and CDR2 sequences are SGHVS and FNYEAQ. The V end was cut by 2 bases, the J end by 0 bases, with 16 bases between. The CDR3 extends over 17 amino acids.